Shown below are 13 T cell receptor beta chains from a single sample sequenced in a study of cytomegalovirus exposure and HLA in healthy donors. This PCR relied on a set of 60 Vbeta primers and 13 Jbeta primers. The method was immunoSEQ multiplex PCR; TCRdb's version includes in-frame clones alone and lacks a portion of them. The sample consists of around 100,000 clones, about four fifths of them appearing once. Sequencing was carried out using PBMCs. These receptors originate from a man aged 25 to 40 in good health and CMV-seropositive.

This sequence joins TRBV10-3 and TRBJ2-1; D is perhaps TRBD1 (5 bases). The CDR3 is 14 amino acids. Germline V gene sequence: CDR1 ENHRY, CDR2 SYGVKD. V lost 7 bases and J lost 0, with 10 bases in between. This chain's CDR3 is CAIKETDSYNEQFF. CDR3 nucleotide sequence: TGTGCCATCAAGGAGACAGACTCCTACAATGAGCAGTTCTTC.

The table lists this clone with a count of one. V is TRBV11-2 and J is TRBJ2-1; D gene ambiguous. The length of the CDR3 is 14 residues. From germline, CDR1 is SGHAT and CDR2 FQNNGV. The V gene lost 0 bases and the J gene lost 2 bases, with 5 bases spanning the gap. The CDR3 bases are TGTGCCAGCAGCTTAGAATTAACCTACAATGAGCAGTTCTTC. Its translation is CASSLELTYNEQFF.

The rearrangement joins TRBV7-2 to TRBJ2-3; 7 bases are shared with TRBD2. J gave up 2 bases and V 5 bases, and 4 bases lay outside the gene matches. The CDR3 length is 14 residues. From germline, CDR1 is SGHTA and CDR2 FQGNSA. The DNA for the CDR3 is TGTGCCAGCAGCGCCCGGGACTACACAGATACGCAGTATTTT. Its translation is CASSARDYTDTQYF.

J is TRBJ1-2 and V is TRBV10-3; 10 bases line up with TRBD1. Per the germline V gene, CDR1 is ENHRY and CDR2 is SYGVKD. With V trimmed by 6 bases and J by 0 bases, 4 bases remained unmatched. The CDR3 runs 15 residues. CDR3 nucleotides: TGTGCCATCAGGACAGGGGGCCAGGCTAACTATGGCTACACCTTC. Amino acids: CAIRTGGQANYGYTF.

The CDR3 here is CASSSLDRGHYEQYF. The CDR3 DNA reads as TGTGCCAGCAGTTCGCTGGACAGGGGGCACTACGAGCAGTACTTC. The chain has TRBV6-5 and TRBJ2-7; 11 nucleotides align to TRBD1. Per the germline V gene, CDR1 is MNHEY and CDR2 is SVGAGI. The trim removed 4 bases at V and 3 bases at J, leaving 5 bases unmatched. The CDR3 consists of 15 residues.

CDR3 protein: CASSYGAVEQYF. The CDR3, as DNA: TGTGCCAGCAGTTACGGGGCTGTCGAGCAGTACTTC. The rearrangement links TRBV6-5 to TRBJ2-7; tentatively, D is TRBD1 (5 bases). CDR3 length: 12 residues. Trimming left V 2 bases short and J 6 bases short, with 8 bases between. Germline CDR1 is MNHEY and CDR2 is SVGAGI.

This clone is judged medium-sized. The chain is built from TRBV27 and TRBJ2-3; D is ambiguous. From germline, CDR1 is MNHEY and CDR2 SMNVEV (reference sequence). This CDR3 is 13 amino acids long. V was clipped by 8 bases and J by 0 bases, with 9 bases between them. Written as DNA, the CDR3 is TGTGCCAGCTCCCCTTTCAGCACAGATACGCAGTATTTT. Encoded protein: CASSPFSTDTQYF.

In its sample, this clone was seen once. The chain joins TRBV7-8 to TRBJ1-1, with D possibly TRBD1 on 5 matching bases. The CDR3 extends over 14 amino acids. Germline loops: CDR1 SGHVS, CDR2 FQNEAQ. Trimming pared 2 bases from V and 1 base from J, leaving 8 bases between. Here the CDR3 reads CASSLLDKNTEAFF. The CDR3 DNA is TGTGCCAGCAGCTTATTGGACAAGAACACTGAAGCTTTCTTT.

This sequence joins TRBV6-6 and TRBJ2-1; 7 bases are a match to TRBD1. J gave up 6 bases and V 7 bases, and 12 bases lay outside the gene matches. In germline, CDR1 is MNHNY, CDR2 SVGAGI (reference sequence). The CDR3 is made up of 15 amino acids. Here the CDR3 reads CASTQQGTWLNEQFF. In DNA, the CDR3 is TGTGCCAGCACACAACAGGGGACATGGCTCAATGAGCAGTTCTTC.

The chain links TRBV28 to TRBJ2-6; 10 nucleotides line up with TRBD2. Germline-derived CDR1 and CDR2 are MDHEN and SYDVKM. After removal of 5 bases from V and 2 bases from J, the junction contained 6 bases not matched to a gene. This CDR3 is built from 17 residues. The CDR3 is CASSPIAGGPGANVLTF. The CDR3, as DNA: TGTGCCAGCAGTCCTATAGCGGGAGGCCCTGGGGCCAACGTCCTGACTTTC.

The rearrangement links TRBV5-5 to TRBJ2-7; possible D gene TRBD1, 5 bases. The CDR3 consists of 14 residues. V was trimmed by 2 bases and J by 0 bases, leaving 9 bases between them. The germline gives CDR1 SGHKS, CDR2 YYEKEE (reference sequence). CDR3 coding DNA: TGTGCCAGCAGCTTAGGACAAATCTCCTACGAGCAGTACTTC. It encodes CASSLGQISYEQYF.

This sequence joins TRBV5-1 and TRBJ2-1; weak D call: TRBD2 (5 bases). Trimming removed 0 bases at V and 6 bases at J, with 10 bases between. CDR1 and CDR2 from the germline V gene are SGHRS and YFSETQ. The CDR3 is 14 amino acids. CDR3 DNA sequence: TGCGCCAGCAGCTTGGTCGGCGCGGGCAATGAGCAGTTCTTC. As protein: CASSLVGAGNEQFF.

This clone showed up just once. The chain is built from TRBV30 and TRBJ1-6, with TRBD1 matching over 7 bases. The CDR3 has 14 residues. Germline V gives CDR1 GTSNPN, CDR2 SVGIG (reference sequence). The ends lost 0 bases at V and 6 bases at J; junction bases unmatched: 2. This CDR3 is CAWSVGTVNSPLHF. The CDR3 DNA is TGTGCCTGGAGTGTGGGGACAGTTAATTCACCCCTCCACTTT. Combining the CDR3 with reference TRBV30 and TRBJ1-6 gives the whole variable domain SQTIHQWPATLVQPVGSPLSLECTVEGTSNPNLYWYRQAAGRGLQLLFYSVGIGQISSEVPQNLSASRPQDRQFILSSKKLLLSDSGFYLCAWSVGTVNSPLHFGNGTRLTVT.